A single sample is the source of the 27 T cell receptor beta chains below, sequenced in a study of cytomegalovirus exposure and HLA in healthy donors. PCR amplification relied on 60 Vbeta primers (plus 13 Jbeta primers). Method: immunoSEQ multiplex PCR; TCRdb's copy keeps in-frame clones and lacks some. The data hold 150,000 to 200,000 clones, with roughly 75% observed a single time. Sequenced material: PBMCs. These receptors all stem from a young woman in good health and CMV-seronegative.

CDR3 DNA sequence: TGTGCCAGCAGTTACGGGACAGGATTTAACTATGGCTACACCTTC. Protein: CASSYGTGFNYGYTF. The rearrangement uses TRBV7-9 and TRBJ1-2; 8 bases align to TRBD1. CDR3 length equals 15 residues. V lost 6 bases and J lost 1; bases outside the gene matches: 7. Germline V gene sequence: CDR1 SEHNR, CDR2 FQNEAQ (reference sequence).

This rearrangement joins TRBV7-2 to TRBJ2-7; TRBD1 is a possible D gene (6 bases). V shed 5 bases and J shed 5 bases, with 13 bases lying between them. Germline V gene sequence: CDR1 SGHTA, CDR2 FQGNSA. This CDR3 region has 13 residues. The CDR3 DNA follows: TGTGCCAGCAGCCGGATACAGGGTAACGAGCAGTACTTC. Its protein is CASSRIQGNEQYF.

About this clone itself: Additional DNA sequences in this sample encode the identical CDR3. This chain links TRBV4-1 with TRBJ1-2; TRBD1 matches at 8 bases. Germline CDR1 MGHRA, CDR2 YSYEKL. The CDR3 has 15 amino acids. V lost 3 bases and J lost 2; bases outside the gene matches: 5. The CDR3 is CASSQAGQGNYGYTF. Written as DNA, the CDR3 is TGCGCCAGCAGCCAGGCCGGACAGGGAAACTATGGCTACACCTTC.

This clone was seen a few times. The chain carries TRBV6-6 and TRBJ1-2; maybe TRBD1 (6 bases). CDR3 length: 14 amino acids. V was pared by 5 bases and J by 5 bases, with 15 bases between. CDR1 is MNHNY and CDR2 is SVGAGI in the germline V gene (reference sequence). CDR3 loop: CASSPRQDKYGYTF. The CDR3 DNA follows: TGTGCCAGCAGTCCCCGACAGGACAAGTATGGCTACACCTTC.

This CDR3 reads CASSQHRERNSPLHF. The CDR3 DNA sequence: TGTGCCAGCAGCCAACACAGGGAGCGTAATTCACCCCTCCACTTT. The chain recombines TRBV14 with TRBJ1-6, with D tentatively TRBD1 (6 bases). The V and J ends lost 2 bases and 6 bases respectively, with 11 bases between them. This CDR3 is 15 amino acids long. Germline CDR1 and CDR2: SGHDN and FVKESK.

V usage is TRBV18 and J usage is TRBJ2-5, with D perhaps TRBD1 (6 bases). The CDR3 is 15 residues long. CDR1 is KGHSH and CDR2 is LQKENI in the germline V gene. V shed 6 bases and J shed 4 bases, with 18 bases lying between them. This CDR3 is CASSVLLDSSETQYF. DNA of the CDR3: TGTGCCAGCTCCGTCCTGCTGGACAGCTCAGAGACCCAGTACTTC. The full variable domain, with the rest looked up from reference TRBV18 and TRBJ2-5, is NAGVMQNPRHLVRRRGQEARLRCSPMKGHSHVYWYRQLPEEGLKFMVYLQKENIIDESGMPKERFSAEFPKEGPSILRIQQVVRGDSAAYFCASSVLLDSSETQYFGPGTRLLVL.

The CDR3 DNA sequence: TGCGCCAGCAGCGGGGGACTAGCGGGGGGCCCTGGAGTTTTGTTTTTT. Its translation: CASSGGLAGGPGVLFF. The chain is built from TRBV5-1 and TRBJ2-2; 15 bases fit TRBD2. Germline CDR1 and CDR2: SGHRS and YFSETQ. CDR3 length: 16 residues. V lost 4 bases to trimming and J lost 15 bases; unmatched junction nucleotides: 13.

The gene calls are TRBV15 and TRBJ1-4; D is uncertain. CDR1 is LNHNV and CDR2 is YYDKDF in the germline V gene (reference sequence). The CDR3 has 16 residues. V was trimmed by 3 bases and J by 0 bases, leaving 11 bases between them. The CDR3 region is CATSSGSWTTNEKLFF. The CDR3 DNA sequence: TGTGCCACCAGCAGTGGGAGCTGGACAACTAATGAAAAACTGTTTTTT.

The genes are TRBV30 and TRBJ2-3, with D possibly TRBD1 on 6 matching bases. The length of the CDR3 is 13 residues. Trimming removed 8 bases from V and 0 bases from J, with 12 bases in between. Germline CDR1 reads GTSNPN; CDR2 reads SVGIG (reference sequence). The chain's CDR3 is CAIPGHSTDTQYF. The CDR3 region has the DNA TGTGCCATCCCGGGACACAGCACAGATACGCAGTATTTT.

The chain joins TRBV2 to TRBJ2-1; D is unresolved. V lost 1 base, J lost 9 bases, and 7 bases lay in between. The germline CDR1 and CDR2 sequences are SNHLY and FYNNEI. This CDR3 has 12 amino acids. The CDR3 coding sequence is TGTGCCAGCAGTGAAGAAAGAGCTGAGCAGTTCTTC. Protein sequence: CASSEERAEQFF.

The chain recombines TRBV6-5 with TRBJ1-1; tentative D call: TRBD1 (5 bases). CDR3 length: 13 amino acids. From germline, CDR1 is MNHEY and CDR2 SVGAGI. Trimming took 10 bases from V and 0 from J, leaving 12 bases between them. The CDR3 DNA is TGTGCCACCACGACAGTTTTGAACACTGAAGCTTTCTTT. It is translated as CATTTVLNTEAFF.

This clone was observed a few times. This rearrangement joins TRBV6-5 to TRBJ1-3; D call uncertain. The length of the CDR3 is 14 residues. Germline values: CDR1 MNHEY, CDR2 SVGAGI. V lost 1 base, J lost 1 base, and 5 bases lay in between. CDR3 protein: CASSYYRSGNTIYF. The CDR3 coding sequence is TGTGCCAGCAGTTACTATCGGTCTGGAAACACCATATATTTT.

The CDR3 protein is CASSRGLESYEQYF. In nucleotides, the CDR3 is TGTGCCAGCAGCCGAGGACTAGAATCCTACGAGCAGTACTTC. The chain employs TRBV4-2 and TRBJ2-7; 7 bases match TRBD2. The CDR3 consists of 14 residues. Germline loops: CDR1 LGHNA, CDR2 YNFKEQ. With 4 bases clipped from V and 1 base from J, the junction kept 4 bases outside the gene matches.

This rearrangement joins TRBV4-3 to TRBJ2-1; 7 bases line up with TRBD1. The trim removed 0 bases at V and 4 bases at J, leaving 6 bases unmatched. Germline V lookup: CDR1 LGHNA, CDR2 YSLEER. The CDR3 sequence is 16 residues long. In DNA, the CDR3 is TGCGCCAGCAGCCAAGAGGGGACAGCCTATTACAATGAGCAGTTCTTC. Translating it yields CASSQEGTAYYNEQFF.

The chain recombines TRBV7-8 with TRBJ1-3; D is perhaps TRBD1 (5 bases). Deletions cut 5 bases from V and 0 bases from J, with 17 bases between. This CDR3 is built from 17 residues. Germline V lookup: CDR1 SGHVS, CDR2 FQNEAQ. The CDR3 loop is CASSARGGISSGNTIYF. CDR3 bases: TGTGCCAGCAGCGCCCGGGGGGGGATAAGCTCTGGAAACACCATATATTTT.

This clone was observed a few times. The chain has TRBV11-2 and TRBJ2-3; 8 bases map to TRBD1. The length of the CDR3 is 12 residues. With 4 bases clipped from V and 12 bases from J, the junction kept 6 bases outside the gene matches. CDR1 and CDR2 (germline): SGHAT, FQNNGV. The CDR3 sequence is CASSSRQGYQYF. CDR3 DNA sequence: TGTGCCAGCAGCTCCCGACAGGGGTACCAGTATTTT.

The chain links TRBV20-1 to TRBJ1-2; D remains ambiguous. Germline V gene sequence: CDR1 DFQATT, CDR2 SNEGSKA (reference sequence). This CDR3 has 11 residues. Trimming cost V 3 bases and J 8 bases, with 10 bases left between them. The CDR3 coding sequence is TGCAGTGCTAGTTATCGAGGCGGCTACACCTTC. The encoded protein is CSASYRGGYTF.

The chain carries TRBV4-1 and TRBJ2-7; 9 bases are shared with TRBD1. The germline V gene encodes CDR1 MGHRA and CDR2 YSYEKL. J was trimmed by 0 bases and V by 4 bases; bases with no gene match: 4. The CDR3 consists of 15 residues. CDR3 sequence reads: CASSRGTGSSYEQYF. CDR3 nucleotide sequence: TGCGCCAGCAGCCGCGGGACAGGGAGCTCCTACGAGCAGTACTTC.

The rearrangement uses TRBV5-1 and TRBJ1-2; TRBD1 agrees at 9 bases. Germline V CDR1 and CDR2: SGHRS, YFSETQ. V shed 4 bases, J shed 1 base, and the junction held 8 bases outside the gene matches. CDR3 length: 16 amino acids. CDR3: CASSVTGTGINYGYTF. The DNA of the CDR3 is TGCGCCAGCAGCGTCACCGGGACAGGGATTAACTATGGCTACACCTTC.

This chain uses TRBV5-1 with TRBJ1-4; 9 bases are shared with TRBD1. After removal of 3 bases from V and 7 bases from J, the junction contained 7 bases not matched to a gene. The CDR3 runs to 15 residues. Germline CDR1 and CDR2: SGHRS and YFSETQ. The chain's CDR3 is CASSSWTGVGEKLFF. The CDR3 DNA sequence: TGCGCCAGCAGCTCATGGACAGGGGTCGGTGAAAAACTGTTTTTT.

This clone appeared a few times. The gene calls are TRBV2 and TRBJ2-7; tentative D call: TRBD1 (6 bases). CDR3 length: 15 residues. V lost 7 bases and J 5 bases, leaving 21 bases between the germline ends. Germline V lookup: CDR1 SNHLY, CDR2 FYNNEI. The CDR3 region is CASNKQGLSLDEQYF. In nucleotides, the CDR3 is TGTGCCAGCAACAAACAGGGTTTGTCACTCGACGAGCAGTACTTC.

The chain carries TRBV5-4 and TRBJ2-5; 15 nucleotides align to TRBD2. CDR3 length: 16 amino acids. Germline CDR1 and CDR2: SGHNT and YYREEE (reference sequence). Trimming took 4 bases from V and 2 from J; bases not matched to a gene: 3. CDR3 in amino acids: CASSLGTSGGQETQYF. The CDR3 nucleotides are TGTGCCAGCAGCCTCGGGACTAGCGGGGGGCAAGAGACCCAGTACTTC.

The J gene is TRBJ2-3, the V gene TRBV30; 7 nucleotides align to TRBD1. V was clipped by 3 bases and J by 1 base; unmatched bases: 16. Germline CDR1 reads GTSNPN; CDR2 reads SVGIG (reference sequence). The CDR3 is made up of 18 amino acids. The chain's CDR3 is CAWRGPLGRGFGTDTQYF. CDR3 bases: TGTGCCTGGAGAGGGCCCTTAGGCAGGGGGTTTGGCACAGATACGCAGTATTTT.

A note on this clone: The sample contains more than one DNA sequence encoding this CDR3. The rearrangement links TRBV7-2 to TRBJ1-5; possible D gene TRBD1, 5 bases. The germline V and J ends were trimmed by 6 bases and 6 bases, with 18 bases remaining between them. Germline CDR1 SGHTA, CDR2 FQGNSA. CDR3 length: 15 amino acids. CDR3 amino acids: CASSPGQGSGQPQHF. DNA for the CDR3: TGTGCCAGCAGTCCAGGGCAGGGATCTGGTCAGCCCCAGCATTTT.

To note about this clone: An end of the junction does not agree with germline; a read error may underlie this. The gene calls are TRBV5-1 and TRBJ2-3, with 8 positions matching TRBD2. The CDR3 spans 14 residues. Germline CDR1 reads SGHRS; CDR2 reads YFSETQ. The chain's CDR3 is CASSLGGLGDTQYF. CDR3 DNA: TGCGCCAGCAGTTTGGGGGGACTAGGGGATACGCAGTATTTT.

The V gene is TRBV7-2, the J gene TRBJ1-1; D not resolved. Per germline, CDR1 SGHTA and CDR2 FQGNSA. The V end was cut by 0 bases, the J end by 6 bases, with 5 bases between. The CDR3 extends over 12 amino acids. The CDR3 spells CASSLAGAEAFF. The CDR3 bases are TGTGCCAGCAGCTTAGCGGGCGCTGAAGCTTTCTTT.

The chain has TRBV6-1 and TRBJ1-6, with TRBD1 identical over 8 bases. This CDR3 is 14 amino acids long. Germline-derived CDR1 and CDR2 are MNHNS and SASEGT. After removal of 2 bases from V and 7 bases from J, the junction contained 1 base not matched to a gene. In nucleotides, the CDR3 is TGTGCCAGCAGTGAACGGACAGGGAATTCACCCCTCCACTTT. This translates into CASSERTGNSPLHF.